Listed here is a single T cell receptor beta chain. This clonotype was detected a few times. Which antigen it targets is not known. One base away there is no much larger clone; base qualities are not given. Sequencing relied on an Illumina NovaSeq 6000. cDNA libraries for TCRalpha and TCRbeta were prepared by 5'RACE using constant-segment primers, with sample barcodes and unique molecular identifiers added. Trizol reagent was used to extract RNA from every sample. Library amplification was performed in two PCR steps, and a second sample barcode and Illumina TruSeq adapters were introduced in the second step. The libraries were sequenced on an Illumina NovaSeq using 2 x 150 bp paired-end reads. The published analysis was carried out like this. With migec v1.2.7, reads were demultiplexed and then collapsed into UMI-guided consensus sequences. With mixcr v2.1.11, UMI consensuses were aligned to TRA and TRB V and J templates and assembled into clonotypes. A clonotype was counted as expanded or contracted only if both edgeR and NoisET called the change significant, with noise models trained on biological replicates. For edgeR calls, a false discovery rate-adjusted p below 0.01 and a log2 fold-change threshold of 1 were applied. As an exploratory analysis of dynamics, max-normalized trajectories of the 1000 most abundant clonotypes were examined by PCA with hierarchical clustering. Separately sequenced CD4+ and CD8+ repertoires were used to assign a CD4 or CD8 phenotype to each responding clone. TCRdb passed the public sequencing reads through fastp at Q25 and MiXCR, retaining productive beta sequences. Each entry merges the rows of one CDR3 protein and shows their most common DNA and genes. The V and J calls reflect TCRdb's pipeline rather than the authors' work. This sample lists roughly 600,000 distinct CDR3 sequences; 15% to 20% were detected once. The ten largest clonotypes hold around 12% of the sample.

The germline V gene (reference sequence) supplies CDR1 MNHNY and CDR2 SVGAGI. The V end loses 6 bases and the J end loses 2 bases, and a stretch of 17 bases separates them. Including the terminal cysteine and phenylalanine, the CDR3 comprises 15 residues. The only DNA kept is the CDR3, 45 bases in frame from the first base. These data originate in a study of T-cell memory formation after mild COVID-19 (dated by TCRdb to about 2021). About the investigation overall: TCR sequence clusters from the two donors were largely donor specific. In two donors, T-cell clones that expanded and contracted after mild COVID-19 were followed by sequencing TCRalpha and TCRbeta repertoires longitudinally. Two young, previously healthy adult volunteers, one female and one male, were included in the cohort.

Overall study outcomes, separate from this receptor: Contracting CD4+ clones were found mainly in CM and EM memory subsets, while CD8+ clones were enriched in EMRA. The second-wave clones that peaked on day 37 were not confirmed to be SARS-CoV-2 specific. Only two mild cases were covered in the study, and larger cohorts including severe cases with pre-infection samples were considered necessary. From day 15 to 85, contracting clones showed balanced CD4/CD8 phenotypes, whereas a second wave of clones that expanded from day 15 to 37 leaned towards CD4+. Some responding clones were found in pre-infection memory, which suggests that pre-existing cross-reactive memory T cells took part in the SARS-CoV-2 response.

PBMCs were isolated by Ficoll-Paque density gradient centrifugation. The sample taken for sequencing was PBMCs or a T cell subset sorted from them (not recorded which). The rearranged chain carries TRBV6-6 and TRBJ2-7, with a tentative D gene TRBD1 over 5 matching bases. This clonotype was sampled from an adult woman who had mild COVID-19 (a few samples of this study predate the infection). The sample titles of this study are shuffled in the database, so cell type and time point are left out; the donor was told from shared clones. The DNA is as follows: TGTGCCAGCAGCTACGCGCTGGCAGGGCCCTACGAGCAGTACTTC. This sequence encodes CASSYALAGPYEQYF.